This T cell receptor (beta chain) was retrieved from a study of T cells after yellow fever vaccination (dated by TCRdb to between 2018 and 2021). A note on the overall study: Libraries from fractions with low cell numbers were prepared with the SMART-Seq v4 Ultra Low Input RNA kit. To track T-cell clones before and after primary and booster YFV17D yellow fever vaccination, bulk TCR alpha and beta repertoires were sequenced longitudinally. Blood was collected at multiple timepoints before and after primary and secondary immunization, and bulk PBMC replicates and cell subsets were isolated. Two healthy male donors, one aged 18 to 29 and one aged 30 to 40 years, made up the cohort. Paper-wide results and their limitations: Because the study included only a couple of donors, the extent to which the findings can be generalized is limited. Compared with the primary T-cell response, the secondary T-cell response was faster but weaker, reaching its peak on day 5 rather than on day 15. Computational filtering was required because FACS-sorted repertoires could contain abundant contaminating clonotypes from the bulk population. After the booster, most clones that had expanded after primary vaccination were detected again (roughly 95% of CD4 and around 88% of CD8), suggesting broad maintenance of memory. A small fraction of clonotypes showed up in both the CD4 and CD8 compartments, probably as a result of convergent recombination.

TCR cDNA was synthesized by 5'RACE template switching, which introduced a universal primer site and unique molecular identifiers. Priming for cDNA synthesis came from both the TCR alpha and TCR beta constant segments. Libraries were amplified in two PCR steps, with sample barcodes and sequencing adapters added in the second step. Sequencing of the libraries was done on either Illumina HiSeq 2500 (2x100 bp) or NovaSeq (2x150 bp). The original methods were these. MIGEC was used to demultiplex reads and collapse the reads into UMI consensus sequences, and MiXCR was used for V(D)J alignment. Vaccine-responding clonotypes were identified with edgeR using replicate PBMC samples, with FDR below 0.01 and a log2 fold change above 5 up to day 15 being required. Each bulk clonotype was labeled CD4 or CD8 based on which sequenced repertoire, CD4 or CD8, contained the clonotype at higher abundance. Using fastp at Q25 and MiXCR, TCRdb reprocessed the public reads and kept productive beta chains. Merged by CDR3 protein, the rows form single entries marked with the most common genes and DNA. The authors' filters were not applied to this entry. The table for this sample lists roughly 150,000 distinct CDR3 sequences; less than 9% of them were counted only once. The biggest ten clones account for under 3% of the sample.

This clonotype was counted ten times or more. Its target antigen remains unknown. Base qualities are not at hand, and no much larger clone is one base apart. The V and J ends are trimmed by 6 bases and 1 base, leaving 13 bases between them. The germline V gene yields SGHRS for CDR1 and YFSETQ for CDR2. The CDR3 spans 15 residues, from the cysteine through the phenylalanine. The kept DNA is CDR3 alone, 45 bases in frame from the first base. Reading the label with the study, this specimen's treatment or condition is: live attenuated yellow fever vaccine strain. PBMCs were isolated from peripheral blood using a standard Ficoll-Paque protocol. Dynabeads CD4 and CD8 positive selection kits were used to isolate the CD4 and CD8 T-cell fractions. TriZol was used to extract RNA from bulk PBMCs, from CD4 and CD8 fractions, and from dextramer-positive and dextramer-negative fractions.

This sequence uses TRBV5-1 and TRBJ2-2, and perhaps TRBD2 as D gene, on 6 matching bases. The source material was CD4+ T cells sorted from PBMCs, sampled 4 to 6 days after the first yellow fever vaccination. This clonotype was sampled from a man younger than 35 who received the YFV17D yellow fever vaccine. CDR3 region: CASTRPGLNTGELFF. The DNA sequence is TGCGCCAGCACCCGACCGGGACTGAACACCGGGGAGCTGTTTTTT.